This T cell receptor (beta chain) derives from a study of cytomegalovirus exposure and HLA in healthy donors. 13 Jbeta primers and 60 Vbeta primers were used for the PCR. Repertoires were generated with immunoSEQ multiplex PCR, while TCRdb's copy carries only in-frame clones and drops some. The table records around 130,000 clones, under 85% of them present only once. Germline V lookup: CDR1 SGHRS, CDR2 YFSETQ. With 2 bases removed from V and 3 bases from J, the gap between germline ends came to 11 bases. The CDR3 is 14 amino acids. Sequencing was carried out using PBMCs. This TCR was sampled from a woman aged 50 to 60 in good health and CMV-seropositive. The V gene is TRBV5-1, the J gene TRBJ2-5; TRBD2 might be the D (5 bases). The CDR3 nucleotides read TGCGCCAGCAGCTTAGGTTCCGGGGAAGAGACCCAGTACTTC. Protein sequence: CASSLGSGEETQYF.